These T cell receptor beta chains were read from a single sample in a study of blood T cell repertoires in COVID-19. Measured with immunoSEQ multiplex PCR; TCRdb has only the in-frame clones, and not every one. The sample shows 200,000 to 250,000 clones, around 91% of them seen only once. Material for sequencing was PBMCs or T cells enriched from blood (not recorded which). These receptors were obtained from a man aged 25-45 years who had been exposed to COVID-19. Both conserved end residues are trimmed from each CDR3.

V,length,CDR3
TRBV19,12,ASSTGGSRYEQY
TRBV1,15,TSSQETGSATNEKLF
TRBV10-3,22,AISEQQGPLDRGRGPSGYNEQF
TRBV5-1,14,ASSLFSSGGDGTQY
TRBV13,15,ASSLSSTRERTDTQY
TRBV2,12,ATRTGQGADEQY
TRBV29-1,13,SVEARTGGIYEQY
TRBV11-2,13,ASSLDHRGGNEQF
TRBV5-4,15,ASSLAVGGTSTDTQY
TRBV21-1,20,ASSSPVGIDRIINSGANVLT
TRBV5-1,12,ASSLGTTLETQY
TRBV9,12,ASSASASTDTQY
TRBV6-2/TRBV6-3,11,ASSSSSSYEQY
TRBV7-9,12,ALRRRGPNEKLF
TRBV4-2,14,ASSQVHENLGYGYT
TRBV29-1,10,SVEAGYNEQF
TRBV9,14,ASSPTGGEGNTEAF
TRBV11-2,13,ASSLDRASYNEQF
TRBV11-2,12,ASSLRTGGYEQY
TRBV3-1/TRBV3-2,14,ASSQSASANTGELF
TRBV5-1,14,ASTWGGELTGNTIY
TRBV13,13,ASSFYRGPNTEAF
TRBV7-9,11,ASSYRTSYEQY
TRBV11-2,13,ASSLDTGRNQPQH
TRBV2,12,ASSDGQGINEQY
TRBV5-6,11,ASSWDTSYEQY
TRBV18,13,ASSLGQKATDTQY
TRBV4-3,12,ASSRGTDDNEQF
TRBV24-1,13,ATSDNGGEYNEQF
TRBV9,12,ASSVAGGGDTIY
TRBV11-2,11,ASSLEGPGPQH
TRBV6-5,11,ASRRDRSYGYT
TRBV6-1,13,ASSDNGGAYNEQF
TRBV5-8,14,ASSPGTSGVNNEQF
TRBV5-1,11,ASSLNRNTEAF
TRBV5-1,11,ASGTGESYEQY
TRBV6-5,13,ASSRGQVSGNTIY
TRBV4-1,13,ASSQEGQGRQPQH
TRBV19,15,ASSITPGQGASGELF
TRBV3-1/TRBV3-2,11,ASSHGDSDTQY
TRBV2,13,ASSEERSVTGELF
TRBV14,10,ASSHKDRVDF
TRBV18,13,ASSPSGQLPYEQY
TRBV6-5,12,ASSEGGASQPQH
TRBV6-5,13,ASRRSGGAGDTQY
TRBV4-2,15,ASSQDLGTVPFYGYT
TRBV5-1,15,ASSLALAGDTYNEQF
TRBV15,12,ATSRDRKSYEQY
TRBV5-1,12,ASSWGTGNQPQH
TRBV10-3,12,AISESGAELGYT
TRBV7-6,10,ASSHSTGELF
TRBV4-1,16,ASSATASRGKMNTEAF
TRBV2,11,ASSQDRRYEQY
TRBV13,13,ASSFFAGGPDTQY
TRBV6-2/TRBV6-3,14,ASSYSKVSGVNEQF
TRBV9,12,ASSVGGGTETQY
TRBV5-4,13,AILHRGSRTDTQY
TRBV4-2,11,ASSTGSAETQY